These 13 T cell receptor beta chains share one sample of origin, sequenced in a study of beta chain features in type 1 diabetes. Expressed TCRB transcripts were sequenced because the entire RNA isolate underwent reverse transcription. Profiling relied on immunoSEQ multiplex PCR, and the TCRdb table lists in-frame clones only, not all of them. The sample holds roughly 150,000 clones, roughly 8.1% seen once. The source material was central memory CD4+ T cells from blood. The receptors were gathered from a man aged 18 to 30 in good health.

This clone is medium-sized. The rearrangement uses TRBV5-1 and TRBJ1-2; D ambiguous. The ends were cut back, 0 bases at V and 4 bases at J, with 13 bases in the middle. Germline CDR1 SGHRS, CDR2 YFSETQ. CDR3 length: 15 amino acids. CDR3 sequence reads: CASSLVGDMVYGYTF. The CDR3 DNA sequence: TGCGCCAGCAGCTTGGTCGGGGATATGGTCTATGGCTACACCTTC. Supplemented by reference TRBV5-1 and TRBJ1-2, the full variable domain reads KAGVTQTPRYLIKTRGQQVTLSCSPISGHRSVSWYQQTPGQGLQFLFEYFSETQRNKGNFPGRFSGRQFSNSRSEMNVSTLELGDSALYLCASSLVGDMVYGYTFGSGTRLTVV.

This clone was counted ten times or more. The CDR3 coding sequence is TGCGCCAGCAGCCGGATCGGGGAGACAGATACGCAGTATTTT. Amino acid sequence: CASSRIGETDTQYF. The rearrangement joins TRBV4-3 to TRBJ2-3; TRBD2 is a possible D gene (5 bases). The V gene's germline CDR1 is LGHNA and CDR2 YSLEER. V shed 4 bases and J shed 3 bases, with 11 bases lying between them. The CDR3 loop spans 14 amino acids.

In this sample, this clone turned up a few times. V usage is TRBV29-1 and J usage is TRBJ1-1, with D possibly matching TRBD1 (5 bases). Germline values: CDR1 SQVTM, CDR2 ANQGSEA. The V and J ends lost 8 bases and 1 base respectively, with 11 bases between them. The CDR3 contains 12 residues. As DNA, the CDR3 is TGCAGCCCGCGGGGGGAGAACACTGAAGCTTTCTTT. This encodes CSPRGENTEAFF.

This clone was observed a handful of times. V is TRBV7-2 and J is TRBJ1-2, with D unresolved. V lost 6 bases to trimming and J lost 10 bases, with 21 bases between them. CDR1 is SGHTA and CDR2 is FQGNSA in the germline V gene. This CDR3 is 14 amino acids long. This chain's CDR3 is CASRSVYGEDYYTF. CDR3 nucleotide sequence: TGTGCCAGCAGAAGCGTATATGGTGAAGATTACTACACCTTC.

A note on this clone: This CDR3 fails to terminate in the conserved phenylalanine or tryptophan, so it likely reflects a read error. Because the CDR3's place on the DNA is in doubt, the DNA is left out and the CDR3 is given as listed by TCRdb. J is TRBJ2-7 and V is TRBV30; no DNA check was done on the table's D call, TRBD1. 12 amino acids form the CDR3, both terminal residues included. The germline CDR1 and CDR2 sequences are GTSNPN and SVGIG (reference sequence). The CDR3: CAWSSPGQVFSY.

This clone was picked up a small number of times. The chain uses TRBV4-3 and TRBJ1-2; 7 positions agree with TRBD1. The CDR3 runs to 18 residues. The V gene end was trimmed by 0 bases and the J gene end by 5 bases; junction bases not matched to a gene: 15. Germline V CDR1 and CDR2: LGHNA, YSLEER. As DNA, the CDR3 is TGCGCCAGCAGCCAAGATTATTATGGTGACAGGGTATGGTATGGCTACACCTTC. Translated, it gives CASSQDYYGDRVWYGYTF.

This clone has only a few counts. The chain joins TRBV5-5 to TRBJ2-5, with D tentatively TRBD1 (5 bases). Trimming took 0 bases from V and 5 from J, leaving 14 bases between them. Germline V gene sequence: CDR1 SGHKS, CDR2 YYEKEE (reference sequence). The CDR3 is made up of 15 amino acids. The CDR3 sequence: CASSLEPQGWETQYF. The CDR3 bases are TGTGCCAGCAGCTTGGAGCCGCAGGGATGGGAGACCCAGTACTTC. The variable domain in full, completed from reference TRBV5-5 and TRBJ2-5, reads DAGVTQSPTHLIKTRGQQVTLRCSPISGHKSVSWYQQVLGQGPQFIFQYYEKEERGRGNFPDRFSARQFPNYSSELNVNALLLGDSALYLCASSLEPQGWETQYFGPGTRLLVL.

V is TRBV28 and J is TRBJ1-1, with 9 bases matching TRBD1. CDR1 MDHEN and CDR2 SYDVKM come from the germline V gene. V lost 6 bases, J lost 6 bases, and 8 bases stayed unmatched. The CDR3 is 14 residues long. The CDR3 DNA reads TGTGCCAGCAGGATAAACAGGGGGCAGGCTGAAGCTTTCTTT. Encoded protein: CASRINRGQAEAFF.

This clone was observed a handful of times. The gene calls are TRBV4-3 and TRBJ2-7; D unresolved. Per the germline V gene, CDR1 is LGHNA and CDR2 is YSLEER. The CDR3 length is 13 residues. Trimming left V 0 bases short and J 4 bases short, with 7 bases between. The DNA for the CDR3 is TGCGCCAGCAGCCAAGATTCAGGATACGAGCAGTACTTC. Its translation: CASSQDSGYEQYF.

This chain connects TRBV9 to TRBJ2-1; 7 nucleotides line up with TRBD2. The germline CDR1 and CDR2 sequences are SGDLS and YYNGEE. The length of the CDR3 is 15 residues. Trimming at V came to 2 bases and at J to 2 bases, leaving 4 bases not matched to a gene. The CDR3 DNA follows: TGTGCCAGCAGCGTGTCGAGCGGGACCTACAATGAGCAGTTCTTC. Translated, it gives CASSVSSGTYNEQFF.

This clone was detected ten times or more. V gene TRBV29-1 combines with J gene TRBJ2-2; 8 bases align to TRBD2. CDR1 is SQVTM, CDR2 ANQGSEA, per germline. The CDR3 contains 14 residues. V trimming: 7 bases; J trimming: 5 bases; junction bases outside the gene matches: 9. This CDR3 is CSAKLAVDTGELFF. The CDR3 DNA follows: TGCAGCGCTAAACTAGCGGTGGATACCGGGGAGCTGTTTTTT.

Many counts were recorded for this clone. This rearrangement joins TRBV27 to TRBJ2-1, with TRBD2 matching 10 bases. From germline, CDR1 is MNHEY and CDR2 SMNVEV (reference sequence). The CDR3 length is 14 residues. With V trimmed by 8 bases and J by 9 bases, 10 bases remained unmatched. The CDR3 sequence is CASLGLARGGEQFF. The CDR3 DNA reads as TGTGCCAGCCTGGGACTAGCGAGAGGCGGTGAGCAGTTCTTC.

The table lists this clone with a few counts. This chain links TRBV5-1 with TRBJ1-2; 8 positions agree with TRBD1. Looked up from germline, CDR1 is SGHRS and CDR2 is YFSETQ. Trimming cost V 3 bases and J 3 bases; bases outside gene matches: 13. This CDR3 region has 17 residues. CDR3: CASSYTGDRGRDYGYTF. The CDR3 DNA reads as TGCGCCAGCAGCTATACGGGTGACAGGGGAAGGGACTATGGCTACACCTTC.